Following are 24 T cell receptor beta chains from one sample sequenced in a study of T cell changes during pregnancy in multiple sclerosis. Generated by immunoSEQ multiplex PCR, the TCRdb table keeps only in-frame clones and is missing some. The sample lists approximately 90,000 clones, just over 90% occurring once. Sequences were derived from peripheral blood, sampled in the first trimester of pregnancy. Source of these receptors: a female donor with multiple sclerosis, enrolled in a pregnancy study.

This rearrangement joins TRBV5-5 to TRBJ2-7; 9 bases are shared with TRBD1. The CDR3 is 16 amino acids. Looked up from germline, CDR1 is SGHKS and CDR2 is YYEKEE (reference sequence). The V gene end was trimmed by 3 bases and the J gene end by 4 bases; junction bases not matched to a gene: 11. The CDR3 region is CASSSSPGTGFYEQYF. The CDR3 DNA reads TGTGCCAGCAGCTCCTCCCCCGGGACAGGGTTTTACGAGCAGTACTTC.

A note on this clone: The sample has other DNA sequences that encode this CDR3 too. The rearrangement joins TRBV11-3 to TRBJ1-1; 10 positions match TRBD1. Germline CDR1 is SGHNT and CDR2 is YENEEA. J gave up 1 base and V 5 bases, and 4 bases lay outside the gene matches. The CDR3 is 15 residues long. This CDR3 is CASSLGQGENTEAFF. The CDR3 DNA sequence: TGTGCCAGCAGCCTTGGACAGGGGGAGAACACTGAAGCTTTCTTT.

The rearrangement links TRBV11-2 to TRBJ1-2, with D unresolved. This CDR3 is 18 amino acids long. Between the trimmed V and J ends, which lost 0 bases and 8 bases, there was a span of 25 bases. Looked up from germline, CDR1 is SGHAT and CDR2 is FQNNGV. The CDR3: CASSLELGAGKGLRGYTF. The DNA for the CDR3 is TGTGCCAGCAGCTTAGAGTTGGGCGCGGGGAAAGGGCTAAGAGGCTACACCTTC.

This rearrangement joins TRBV29-1 to TRBJ2-7; 8 positions match TRBD1. This CDR3 is 14 amino acids long. The germline V gene has CDR1 SQVTM and CDR2 ANQGSEA. Trimming removed 1 base from V and 0 bases from J; junction bases left unmatched: 2. This chain's CDR3 is CSVEGQGSSYEQYF. The CDR3 coding sequence is TGCAGCGTTGAAGGACAGGGGAGCTCCTACGAGCAGTACTTC.

This chain connects TRBV30 to TRBJ2-1; D call uncertain. The CDR3 spans 11 residues. The germline V and J ends were trimmed by 5 bases and 10 bases, with 12 bases remaining between them. CDR1 is GTSNPN and CDR2 is SVGIG in the germline V gene (reference sequence). The chain's CDR3 is CAWELVGEQFF. The CDR3 nucleotides are TGTGCCTGGGAGTTGGTCGGGGAGCAGTTCTTC.

This chain links TRBV6-5 with TRBJ1-3, with D uncertain. Germline V CDR1 and CDR2: MNHEY, SVGAGI. Trimming left V 0 bases short and J 2 bases short, with 11 bases between. This CDR3 contains 16 residues. In DNA form, the CDR3 reads TGTGCCAGCAGTTACTCGAGGAGCGAACCTGGAAACACCATATATTTT. It codes for CASSYSRSEPGNTIYF.

V usage is TRBV27 and J usage is TRBJ1-2; D ambiguous. The ends were cut back, 3 bases at V and 0 bases at J, with 8 bases in the middle. This CDR3 has 14 residues. The germline CDR1 and CDR2 sequences are MNHEY and SMNVEV (reference sequence). CDR3 DNA sequence: TGTGCCAGCAGTTTCTCCTCTGCTAACTATGGCTACACCTTC. It encodes CASSFSSANYGYTF.

The chain is built from TRBV6-5 and TRBJ2-6, with D perhaps matching TRBD1 (5 bases). The germline CDR1 and CDR2 sequences are MNHEY and SVGAGI. The CDR3 runs to 15 residues. V lost 6 bases to trimming and J lost 4 bases, with 13 bases between them. The CDR3 is CASRSGWRGANVLTF. As DNA, the CDR3 is TGTGCCAGCAGATCAGGGTGGCGAGGGGCCAACGTCCTGACTTTC.

The rearrangement joins TRBV12-5 to TRBJ2-7, with 7 bases lining up with TRBD1. The germline CDR1 and CDR2 sequences are LGHNT and FRNRAP. This CDR3 is built from 17 residues. The ends lost 0 bases at V and 2 bases at J; junction bases unmatched: 10. The CDR3 is CASGLVTNRGSPYEQYF. CDR3 DNA sequence: TGTGCTAGTGGTTTGGTTACGAACAGGGGATCCCCCTACGAGCAGTACTTC.

The gene calls are TRBV30 and TRBJ2-1; D is uncertain. The CDR3 runs to 14 residues. CDR1 is GTSNPN, CDR2 SVGIG, per germline (reference sequence). The germline V and J ends were trimmed by 5 bases and 0 bases, with 11 bases remaining between them. DNA of the CDR3: TGTGCCTGGTCGACTGCCCTCTCCTACAATGAGCAGTTCTTC. Amino acids: CAWSTALSYNEQFF.

The J gene is TRBJ2-1, the V gene TRBV5-8, with TRBD2 as a possible D gene (7 bases). The V end lost 2 bases, the J end lost 4 bases, and 13 bases lay between the germline ends. The length of the CDR3 is 15 residues. Germline V gene data show CDR1 as SGHTS and CDR2 as YDEGEE. The CDR3 DNA is TGTGCCAGCAGCTTTTGGCGGGGGCTATACAATGAGCAGTTCTTC. Translated: CASSFWRGLYNEQFF.

The gene calls are TRBV11-1 and TRBJ1-6; D might be TRBD1 (6 bases). V was shortened by 2 bases and J by 7 bases, with 9 bases between the two germline ends. This CDR3 has 14 amino acids. Germline CDR1 is SGHAT and CDR2 is FQDESV (reference sequence). Written as DNA, the CDR3 is TGTGCCAGCAGCTTACTACAGGGCAATTCACCCCTCCACTTT. It encodes CASSLLQGNSPLHF.

The chain has TRBV6-4 and TRBJ2-3; 7 bases map to TRBD2. The CDR3 length is 16 residues. Trimming removed 2 bases from V and 0 bases from J; junction bases left unmatched: 5. Germline CDR1 is MRHNA and CDR2 is SNTAGT. CDR3 loop: CASSDSGGSSTDTQYF. Here the CDR3 DNA reads TGTGCCAGCAGTGACAGTGGCGGGAGCAGCACAGATACGCAGTATTTT.

The chain is built from TRBV7-9 and TRBJ2-4; the match to TRBD2 covers 9 bases. The CDR3 totals 18 residues. The trim removed 1 base at V and 0 bases at J, leaving 7 bases unmatched. Germline V gene sequence: CDR1 SEHNR, CDR2 FQNEAQ (reference sequence). CDR3 amino acids: CASSLGTSEDLAKNIQYF. Written as DNA, the CDR3 is TGTGCCAGCAGCTTAGGGACTAGCGAAGATTTAGCCAAAAACATTCAGTACTTC.

The rearrangement joins TRBV9 to TRBJ1-2, with TRBD1 identical over 8 bases. This CDR3 has 15 residues. The J segment lost 3 bases and the V segment lost 3 bases, leaving 7 bases of the junction unmatched. CDR1 is SGDLS, CDR2 YYNGEE, per germline. CDR3 nucleotide sequence: TGTGCCAGCAGCGCGACCGGGACAGGTGACTATGGCTACACCTTC. Amino acids: CASSATGTGDYGYTF.

CDR3 sequence reads: CASSPLGGGNTEAFF. CDR3 in DNA: TGTGCCAGCAGCCCTCTGGGTGGAGGGAACACTGAAGCTTTCTTT. The chain joins TRBV11-3 to TRBJ1-1; D gene uncertain. Germline CDR1 reads SGHNT; CDR2 reads YENEEA. The length of the CDR3 is 15 residues. V was pared by 5 bases and J by 1 base, with 14 bases between.

The rearrangement uses TRBV28 and TRBJ2-1; 7 nucleotides line up with TRBD2. Germline values: CDR1 MDHEN, CDR2 SYDVKM. The CDR3 is 17 amino acids. Trimming at V came to 4 bases and at J to 7 bases, leaving 16 bases not matched to a gene. The CDR3 region is CASSSSAAGAGTNEQFF. For the CDR3, the DNA is TGTGCCAGCAGTTCCTCCGCGGCGGGAGCCGGGACGAATGAGCAGTTCTTC.

This sequence joins TRBV5-6 and TRBJ2-7, with 7 bases that match TRBD2. CDR1 and CDR2 (germline): SGHDT, YYEEEE. V was pared by 0 bases and J by 4 bases, with 4 bases of the junction left unmatched. CDR3 length: 14 amino acids. The CDR3 DNA follows: TGTGCCAGCAGCTTGGTGGGAGGGCCGTACGAGCAGTACTTC. Its protein product is CASSLVGGPYEQYF.

This rearrangement joins TRBV5-1 to TRBJ2-2; D is perhaps TRBD1 (6 bases). The germline V gene has CDR1 SGHRS and CDR2 YFSETQ. Trimming pared 1 base from V and 1 base from J, leaving 14 bases between. The CDR3 length is 17 residues. CDR3 DNA sequence: TGCGCCAGCAGCTTGCGTTCGCCGGGACAGAACACCGGGGAGCTGTTTTTT. The encoded protein is CASSLRSPGQNTGELFF.

The chain has TRBV6-5 and TRBJ2-2; 8 bases align to TRBD1. CDR3 length: 12 residues. Losses at the gene ends were 7 bases for V and 9 bases for J; bases not matched to a gene: 4. Germline values: CDR1 MNHEY, CDR2 SVGAGI. The CDR3: CASNNRGRELFF. CDR3 in DNA: TGTGCCAGCAACAACAGGGGGAGGGAGCTGTTTTTT.

The V gene is TRBV29-1, the J gene TRBJ1-1, with TRBD1 identical over 9 bases. With V trimmed by 7 bases and J by 1 base, 7 bases remained unmatched. CDR1 is SQVTM, CDR2 ANQGSEA, per germline. The CDR3 runs to 14 residues. The CDR3 coding sequence is TGCAGCGCCAAAGGACAGGGGCCGAACACTGAAGCTTTCTTT. Protein sequence: CSAKGQGPNTEAFF.

J is TRBJ2-2 and V is TRBV7-3, with D possibly matching TRBD1 (6 bases). The CDR3 spans 15 residues. V lost 3 bases to trimming and J lost 1 base, with 9 bases between them. From germline, CDR1 is SGHTA and CDR2 FQGTGA. Here the CDR3 reads CASSFGGGNTGELFF. The CDR3 DNA reads TGTGCCAGCAGCTTTGGGGGCGGGAACACCGGGGAGCTGTTTTTT.

The chain uses TRBV6-5 and TRBJ2-2, with D uncertain. This CDR3 comprises 12 residues. Germline CDR1 MNHEY, CDR2 SVGAGI. Deletions cut 4 bases from V and 5 bases from J, with 5 bases between. The CDR3 loop reads CASSSLTGELFF. The DNA for the CDR3 is TGTGCCAGCAGTTCCTTGACCGGGGAGCTGTTTTTT.

CDR3 protein: CAWSSTGGYEQYF. The CDR3 coding sequence is TGTGCCTGGAGTTCGACGGGGGGCTACGAGCAGTACTTC. This chain connects TRBV30 to TRBJ2-7; 7 bases map to TRBD2. V trimming: 2 bases; J trimming: 3 bases; junction bases outside the gene matches: 4. The CDR3 runs 13 residues. In germline, CDR1 is GTSNPN, CDR2 SVGIG (reference sequence).